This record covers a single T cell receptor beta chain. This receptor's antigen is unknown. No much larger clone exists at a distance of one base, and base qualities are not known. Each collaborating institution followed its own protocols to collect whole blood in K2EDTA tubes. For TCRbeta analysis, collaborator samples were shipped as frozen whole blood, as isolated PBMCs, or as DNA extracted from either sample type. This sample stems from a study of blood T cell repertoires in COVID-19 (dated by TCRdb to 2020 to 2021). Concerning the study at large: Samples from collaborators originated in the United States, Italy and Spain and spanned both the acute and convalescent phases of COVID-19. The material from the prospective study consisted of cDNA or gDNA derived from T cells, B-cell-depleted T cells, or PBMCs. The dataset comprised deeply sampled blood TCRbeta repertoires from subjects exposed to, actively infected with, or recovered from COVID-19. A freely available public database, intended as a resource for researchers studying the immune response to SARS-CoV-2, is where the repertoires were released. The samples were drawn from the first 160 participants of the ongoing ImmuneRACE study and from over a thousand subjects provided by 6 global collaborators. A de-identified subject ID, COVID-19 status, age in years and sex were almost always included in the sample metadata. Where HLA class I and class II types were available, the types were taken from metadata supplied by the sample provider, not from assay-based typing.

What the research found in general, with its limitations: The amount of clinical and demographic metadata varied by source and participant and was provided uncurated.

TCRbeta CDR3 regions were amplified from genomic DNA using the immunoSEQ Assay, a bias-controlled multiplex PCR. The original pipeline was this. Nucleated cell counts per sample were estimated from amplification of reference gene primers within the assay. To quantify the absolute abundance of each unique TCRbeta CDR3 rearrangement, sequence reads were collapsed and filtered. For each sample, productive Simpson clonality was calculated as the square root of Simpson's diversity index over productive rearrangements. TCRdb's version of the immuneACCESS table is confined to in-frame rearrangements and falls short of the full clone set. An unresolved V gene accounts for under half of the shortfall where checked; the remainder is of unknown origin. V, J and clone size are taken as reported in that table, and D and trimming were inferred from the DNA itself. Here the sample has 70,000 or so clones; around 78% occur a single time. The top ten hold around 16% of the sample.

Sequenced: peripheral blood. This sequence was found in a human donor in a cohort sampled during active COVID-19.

The sequenced DNA is TGTGCCAGCAGCCGGGAGTTCACCGGGGAGCTGTTTTTT. Its protein product is CASSREFTGELFF. In this chain, TRBV2 is recombined with TRBJ2-2; possibly the D gene is TRBD2, per 6 matching bases. CDR1 and CDR2 were assigned from the germline V gene as SNHLY and FYNNEI. Measured from the cysteine to the phenylalanine, the CDR3 is 13 residues long. This entry keeps only the CDR3 DNA: 39 bases, framed from base 1. Cut back by 6 bases and 4 bases, the V and J ends lie 9 bases apart. Where the CDR3 stops, the reference TRBV2 and TRBJ2-2 genes take over; the full variable domain is EPEVTQTPSHQVTQMGQEVILRCVPISNHLYFYWYRQILGQKVEFLVSFYNNEISEKSEIFDDQFSVERPDGSNFTLKIRSTKLEDSAMYFCASSREFTGELFFGEGSRLTVL.